The rows below give T cell receptor beta chains drawn from one sample of a study of shared clonotypes between healthy human individuals. Sequenced by immunoSEQ multiplex PCR; TCRdb stores in-frame clones only, minus some. The sample includes 660,000 or so clones, approximately 96% of them seen just once. The sequencing input was naive CD8+ T cells sorted from blood. All receptors come from a woman aged 30 to 39 in good health. CDR3s leave out the opening cysteine and the closing phenylalanine or tryptophan. A D gene is named only where the DNA matches it firmly.

v_call	j_call	d_call	cdr3_aa
TRBV6-5	TRBJ2-5	.	ASGSGAQY
TRBV7-8	TRBJ1-3	.	ASSLSLIASSGNTIY
TRBV27	TRBJ2-7	.	ASSLFSQAHEQY
TRBV16	TRBJ2-7	.	ASSQSHRYEQY
TRBV27	TRBJ2-2	TRBD1	ASSLPDRGRTGELF
TRBV27	TRBJ2-3	.	ASKELLGGGGDTQY
TRBV5-1	TRBJ2-7	TRBD1	ASSLVSTGGNEQY
TRBV28	TRBJ2-2	TRBD2	ASKIEGGPTGELF
TRBV20-1	TRBJ2-1	.	SAPGAGEQF
TRBV5-4	TRBJ2-7	.	ASSSPGTAKYEQY
TRBV28	TRBJ2-5	TRBD1	ASLQTGGQETQY
TRBV2	TRBJ2-3	TRBD2	ASSEHSRGVDTQDTQY
TRBV19	TRBJ1-1	.	ASSIAGGLGPLNTEAF
TRBV28	TRBJ2-5	.	ASTPTATGEETQY
TRBV27	TRBJ2-1	.	ASSARLGYNEQF
TRBV4-1	TRBJ2-5	TRBD2	ASSQARLAEQETQY
TRBV29-1	TRBJ2-7	.	SVVISYEQY
TRBV19	TRBJ2-1	TRBD2	ASGTSGSLRYNEQF
TRBV5-6	TRBJ2-7	.	ASSLGYSGYEQY
TRBV7-9	TRBJ2-1	TRBD1	ASSFTGAAGGEQF
TRBV6-5	TRBJ1-6	.	ASSSYRSGESPLH
TRBV7-8	TRBJ2-1	.	ASSLLHGLDEQF
TRBV14	TRBJ2-4	TRBD2	ASSQGGEGLENIQY
TRBV9	TRBJ2-7	TRBD2	ASSVGEGTIQY
TRBV6-5	TRBJ2-2	TRBD2	ASSYLAEGTGELF
TRBV5-8	TRBJ2-7	.	ASSLEAYGGYEQY
TRBV27	TRBJ2-7	.	ASSPGGTAPYEQY
TRBV6-1	TRBJ2-6	.	ASSEWLQGASSGANVLT
TRBV7-8	TRBJ2-1	.	ASSLAVQVSYNEQF
TRBV27	TRBJ2-1	.	ASRGGTGNEQF
TRBV28	TRBJ2-5	TRBD1	ASSLIETMTGGETQY
TRBV6-1	TRBJ2-5	TRBD1	ASSLSPGGGETQY
TRBV5-6	TRBJ1-2	TRBD1	ASSFTHRGPPGGYT
TRBV4-2	TRBJ1-1	.	ASSQETAGTEAF
TRBV30	TRBJ2-7	TRBD2	ACELAGVGEQY